The present T cell receptor (beta chain) was sequenced within a study of cytomegalovirus exposure and HLA in healthy donors. General observations from the study: V- and J-gene trimming in TCR beta was tied to a missense DCLRE1C variant by an analysis performed later. Later, an analysis found that common viral pathogens appeared to be linked with several of the most significant clusters. The presence/absence work took it that sequencing depth was about the same across donors.

This CDR3 contains 18 residues. After removal of 1 base from V and 5 bases from J, the junction contained 15 bases not matched to a gene. Looked up from germline, CDR1 is SGHTA and CDR2 is FQGNSA. Despite likely unrecorded immune exposures, the donors were nominally healthy at the time of sampling. PCR employed 60 Vbeta and 13 Jbeta primers. Produced via immunoSEQ multiplex PCR; TCRdb's table is partial and in-frame only. The sample has over 150,000 clones, around 86% seen once. With respect to this clone: Antigen: not known.

This sequence originates from a man in his forties or fifties in good health and CMV-seronegative. The chain combines TRBV7-2 with TRBJ2-5, with TRBD2 matching 8 bases. Sequenced material: PBMCs. Here the CDR3 DNA reads TGTGCCAGCAGCTTAGTGCCTATGAGCGGGGGCCTCGGGGAGACCCAGTACTTC. Protein product: CASSLVPMSGGLGETQYF. The entire variable domain, with the rest obtained from reference TRBV7-2 and TRBJ2-5, is as follows: GAGVSQSPSNKVTEKGKDVELRCDPISGHTALYWYRQSLGQGLEFLIYFQGNSAPDKSGLPSDRFSAERTGGSVSTLTIQRTQQEDSAVYLCASSLVPMSGGLGETQYFGPGTRLLVL.